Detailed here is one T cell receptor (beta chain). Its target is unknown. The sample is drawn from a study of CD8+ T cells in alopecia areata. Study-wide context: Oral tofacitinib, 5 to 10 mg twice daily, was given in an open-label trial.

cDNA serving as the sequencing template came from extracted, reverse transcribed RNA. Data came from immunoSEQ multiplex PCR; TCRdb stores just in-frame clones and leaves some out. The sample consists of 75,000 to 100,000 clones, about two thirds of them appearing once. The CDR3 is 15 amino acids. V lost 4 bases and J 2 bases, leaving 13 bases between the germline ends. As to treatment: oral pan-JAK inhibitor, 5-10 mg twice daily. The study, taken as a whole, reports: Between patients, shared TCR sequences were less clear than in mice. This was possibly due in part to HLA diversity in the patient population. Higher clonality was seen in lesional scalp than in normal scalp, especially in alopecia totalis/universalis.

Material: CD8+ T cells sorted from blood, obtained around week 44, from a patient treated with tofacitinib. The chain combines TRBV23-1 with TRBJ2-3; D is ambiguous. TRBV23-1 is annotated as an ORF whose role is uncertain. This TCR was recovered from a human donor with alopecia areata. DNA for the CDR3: TGCGCCAGCAGTCGGGCTAGTTGTACCACAGATACGCAGTATTTT. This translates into CASSRASCTTDTQYF.